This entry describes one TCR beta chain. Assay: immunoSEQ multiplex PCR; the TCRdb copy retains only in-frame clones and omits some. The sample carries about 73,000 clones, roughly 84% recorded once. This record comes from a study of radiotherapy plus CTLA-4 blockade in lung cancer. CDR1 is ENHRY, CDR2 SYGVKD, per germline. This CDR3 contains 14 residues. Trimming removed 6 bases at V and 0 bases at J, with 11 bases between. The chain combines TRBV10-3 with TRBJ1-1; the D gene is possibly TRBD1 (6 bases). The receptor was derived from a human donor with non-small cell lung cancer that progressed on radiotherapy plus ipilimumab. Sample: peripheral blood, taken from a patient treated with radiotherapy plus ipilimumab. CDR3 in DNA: TGTGCCATCAGCAGGACAGCGTTGAACACTGAAGCTTTCTTT. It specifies CAISRTALNTEAFF.